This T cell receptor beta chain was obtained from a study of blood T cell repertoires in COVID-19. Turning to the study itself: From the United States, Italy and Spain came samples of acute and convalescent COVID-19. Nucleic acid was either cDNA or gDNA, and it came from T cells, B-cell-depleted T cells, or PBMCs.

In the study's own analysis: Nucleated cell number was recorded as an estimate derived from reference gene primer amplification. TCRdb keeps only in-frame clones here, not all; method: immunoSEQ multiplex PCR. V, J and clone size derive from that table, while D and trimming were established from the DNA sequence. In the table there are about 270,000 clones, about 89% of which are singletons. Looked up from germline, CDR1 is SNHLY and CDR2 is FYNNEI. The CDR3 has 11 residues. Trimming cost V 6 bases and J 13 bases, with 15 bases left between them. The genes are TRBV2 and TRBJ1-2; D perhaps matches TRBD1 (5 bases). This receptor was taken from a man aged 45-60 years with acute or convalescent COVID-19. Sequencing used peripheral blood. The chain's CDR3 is CASSSRGVCTF. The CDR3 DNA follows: TGTGCCAGCAGCTCCCGGGGGGTCTGCACCTTC.